The next 13 T cell receptor beta chains were all read from a single sample in a study of beta chain features in type 1 diabetes. These TCRs are of unknown antigen specificity. Regarding the study as a whole: Shorter TCRB CDR3s, moderately but significantly so, marked every one of the four CD4+ subsets in Type 1 diabetes patients.

Sequencing targeted expressed TCRB transcripts, as all isolated RNA had been reverse transcribed. The data were produced by immunoSEQ multiplex PCR, yet TCRdb's version contains in-frame clones alone and is incomplete. The sample has some 640,000 clones; more than 12% are singletons. Sequencing was done on a sample of naive CD4+ T cells from blood. The receptors shown here come from a young man with type 1 diabetes.

The gene calls are TRBV7-9 and TRBJ2-3; no clear D gene. Germline V gene sequence: CDR1 SEHNR, CDR2 FQNEAQ (reference sequence). The V gene lost 2 bases and the J gene lost 3 bases, with 6 bases spanning the gap. The CDR3 spans 13 residues. The CDR3 nucleotides read TGTGCCAGCAGCTTAATGGGAACAGATACGCAGTATTTT. Translation: CASSLMGTDTQYF.

This clone has more than one count but fewer than ten. The V call is TRBV15, the J call TRBJ2-5; TRBD1 aligns across 11 bases. The CDR3 spans 15 residues. Trimming removed 4 bases from V and 4 bases from J; junction bases left unmatched: 5. CDR1 LNHNV and CDR2 YYDKDF come from the germline V gene (reference sequence). CDR3: CATSMSGTGGETQYF. The CDR3, as DNA: TGTGCCACCAGCATGTCCGGGACAGGGGGAGAGACCCAGTACTTC.

This clone was counted between two and nine times. This rearrangement joins TRBV27 to TRBJ2-6, with 7 bases lining up with TRBD2. J was trimmed by 0 bases and V by 4 bases; bases with no gene match: 9. The CDR3 runs to 18 residues. From germline, CDR1 is MNHEY and CDR2 SMNVEV (reference sequence). CDR3 protein: CASSYSGLIPSGANVLTF. The CDR3, as DNA: TGTGCCAGCAGTTATAGCGGGTTAATTCCCTCTGGGGCCAACGTCCTGACTTTC.

The chain combines TRBV4-1 with TRBJ2-5; 10 nucleotides line up with TRBD2. The V segment lost 4 bases and the J segment 3 bases; nucleotides outside the gene matches: 11. The CDR3 extends over 17 amino acids. Germline values: CDR1 MGHRA, CDR2 YSYEKL. This chain's CDR3 is CASSLRRDSGREETQYF. The CDR3, as DNA: TGCGCCAGCAGCCTCCGCAGGGACAGCGGGAGGGAAGAGACCCAGTACTTC.

Only a few counts were recorded for this clone. The chain couples TRBV7-8 to TRBJ2-5; the match to TRBD2 covers 7 bases. The CDR3 has 16 amino acids. The germline V gene encodes CDR1 SGHVS and CDR2 FQNEAQ. Trimming at V came to 6 bases and at J to 0 bases, leaving 10 bases not matched to a gene. The chain's CDR3 is CASSLSGANHQETQYF. The CDR3 nucleotides read TGTGCCAGCAGTTTAAGCGGGGCAAACCACCAAGAGACCCAGTACTTC.

This clone has a handful of counts. V usage is TRBV5-4 and J usage is TRBJ2-7, with TRBD1 identical over 9 bases. The junction had 6 bases not matched to a gene; V was cut back by 0 bases and J by 5 bases. Germline V gives CDR1 SGHNT, CDR2 YYREEE (reference sequence). The CDR3 covers 15 residues. This chain's CDR3 is CASSLADRGLNEQYF. CDR3 nucleotide sequence: TGTGCCAGCAGCTTGGCGGACAGGGGTTTGAACGAGCAGTACTTC.

This clone was picked up a small number of times. CDR3 in amino acids: CASSLSPGTSQETQYF. The CDR3 region has the DNA TGCGCCAGCAGCCTCAGCCCCGGGACATCCCAAGAGACCCAGTACTTC. V gene TRBV5-1 combines with J gene TRBJ2-5; possible D gene TRBD1, 6 bases. V lost 4 bases and J 1 base, leaving 17 bases between the germline ends. CDR1 is SGHRS, CDR2 YFSETQ, per germline. This CDR3 has 16 amino acids. Combining the CDR3 with reference TRBV5-1 and TRBJ2-5 gives the whole variable domain KAGVTQTPRYLIKTRGQQVTLSCSPISGHRSVSWYQQTPGQGLQFLFEYFSETQRNKGNFPGRFSGRQFSNSRSEMNVSTLELGDSALYLCASSLSPGTSQETQYFGPGTRLLVL.

The rearrangement uses TRBV4-1 and TRBJ2-1; 10 nucleotides align to TRBD1. From germline, CDR1 is MGHRA and CDR2 YSYEKL. V shed 3 bases and J 0 bases; nucleotides not matched to a gene: 8. The CDR3 runs 18 residues. The CDR3 here is CASSQTGGKTTSYNEQFF. DNA for the CDR3: TGCGCCAGCAGCCAGACAGGGGGCAAAACTACCTCCTACAATGAGCAGTTCTTC.

The chain uses TRBV13 and TRBJ2-5, with D perhaps matching TRBD1 (5 bases). Per the germline V gene, CDR1 is PRHDT and CDR2 is FYEKMQ (reference sequence). Between the trimmed V and J ends, which lost 5 bases and 5 bases, there was a span of 12 bases. The CDR3 totals 13 residues. The CDR3: CASSSRVGETQYF. In nucleotides, the CDR3 is TGTGCCAGCAGCAGCAGGGTTGGTGAGACCCAGTACTTC.

This clone was found a few times. The gene calls are TRBV7-9 and TRBJ1-3; D might be TRBD1 (6 bases). The length of the CDR3 is 17 residues. With 4 bases removed from V and 1 base from J, the gap between germline ends came to 17 bases. CDR1 is SEHNR and CDR2 is FQNEAQ in the germline V gene (reference sequence). Here the CDR3 reads CASSSTNREISGNTIYF. The CDR3, as DNA: TGTGCCAGCAGCTCCACAAACAGGGAAATTTCTGGAAACACCATATATTTT. Together with reference TRBV7-9 and TRBJ1-3, the CDR3 gives the full variable domain: DTGVSQNPRHKITKRGQNVTFRCDPISEHNRLYWYRQTLGQGPEFLTYFQNEAQLEKSRLLSDRFSAERPKGSFSTLEIQRTEQGDSAMYLCASSSTNREISGNTIYFGEGSWLTVV.

This clone was seen a handful of times. This chain connects TRBV7-3 to TRBJ1-5; the D is unclear. Deletions cut 0 bases from V and 5 bases from J, with 5 bases between. There are 13 residues in the CDR3. Germline V CDR1 and CDR2: SGHTA, FQGTGA. CDR3 in amino acids: CASSLTLDQPQHF. CDR3 nucleotide sequence: TGTGCCAGCAGCTTAACGTTGGATCAGCCCCAGCATTTT. Using reference TRBV7-3 and TRBJ1-5 for the parts outside the CDR3, the full variable domain is GAGVSQTPSNKVTEKGKYVELRCDPISGHTALYWYRQSLGQGPEFLIYFQGTGAADDSGLPNDRFFAVRPEGSVSTLKIQRTERGDSAVYLCASSLTLDQPQHFGDGTRLSIL.

In its sample, this clone was seen a few times. J is TRBJ1-1 and V is TRBV29-1; the D is unclear. This CDR3 comprises 13 residues. Germline CDR1 is SQVTM and CDR2 is ANQGSEA. With 3 bases removed from V and 1 base from J, the gap between germline ends came to 9 bases. The CDR3 loop reads CSVDKRKNTEAFF. Here the CDR3 DNA reads TGCAGCGTTGACAAACGGAAGAACACTGAAGCTTTCTTT.

V and J are TRBV30 and TRBJ1-3; D is undetermined. The germline CDR1 and CDR2 sequences are GTSNPN and SVGIG (reference sequence). V shed 5 bases and J shed 3 bases, with 11 bases lying between them. This CDR3 contains 13 residues. CDR3 nucleotides: TGTGCCTGGGCCCTCGGGAATGGAAACACCATATATTTT. Residues: CAWALGNGNTIYF.